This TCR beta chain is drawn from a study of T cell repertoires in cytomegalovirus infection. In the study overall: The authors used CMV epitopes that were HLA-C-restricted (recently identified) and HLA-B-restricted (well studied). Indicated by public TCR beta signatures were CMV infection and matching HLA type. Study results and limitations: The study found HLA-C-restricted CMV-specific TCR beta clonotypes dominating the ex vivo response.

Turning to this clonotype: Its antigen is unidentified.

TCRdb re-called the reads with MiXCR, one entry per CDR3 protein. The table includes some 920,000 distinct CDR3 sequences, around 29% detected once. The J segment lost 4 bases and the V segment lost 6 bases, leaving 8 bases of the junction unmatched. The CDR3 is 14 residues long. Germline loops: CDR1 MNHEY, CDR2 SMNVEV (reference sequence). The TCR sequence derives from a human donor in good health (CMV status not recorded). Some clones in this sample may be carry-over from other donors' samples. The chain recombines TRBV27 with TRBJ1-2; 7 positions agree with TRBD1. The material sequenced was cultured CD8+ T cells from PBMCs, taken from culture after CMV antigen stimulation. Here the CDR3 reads CASRYTGTVYGYTF. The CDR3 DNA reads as TGTGCCAGCAGATATACCGGGACAGTCTATGGCTACACCTTC.